The present T cell receptor beta chain was sequenced within a study of T cells in Graves' hyperthyroidism and ophthalmopathy. The CDR3 is made up of 14 amino acids. The germline gives CDR1 MNHEY, CDR2 SVGEGT. The V gene end was trimmed by 6 bases and the J gene end by 5 bases; junction bases not matched to a gene: 10. Amplified regions were TCR beta CDR3 sequences from RNA transcripts. RT-PCR in the first round (using the HTBI primer set) targeted the TCR CDR3. Using its own MiXCR run on the multiplex PCR reads, TCRdb lists one record per CDR3 protein. The sample consists of about 340,000 distinct CDR3 sequences, 15% to 20% of them appearing once.

The TCR sequence derives from a woman between 45 and 65 years old with Graves' hyperthyroidism. This chain uses TRBV6-2 or TRBV6-3 with TRBJ2-7; 7 bases map to TRBD2. Specimen: blood. Here the CDR3 DNA reads TGTGCCAGCAGGGCCTCCGGGGGGAGTCACGAGCAGTACGTC. Translating it yields CASRASGGSHEQYV.